The 27 T cell receptor beta chains reported below all come from one sample, sequenced in a study of blood T cell repertoires in COVID-19. Here immunoSEQ multiplex PCR was the method, and the copy in TCRdb shows in-frame clones only, minus some. The sample carries nearly 90,000 clones, 70% to 90% recorded once. The sequenced sample was peripheral blood. The receptors were gathered from a man between 60 and 75 years old with acute or convalescent COVID-19.

V and J are TRBV19 and TRBJ1-1; no firm D call. Trimming stripped 3 bases from V and 7 bases from J, with 9 bases between. CDR3 length: 12 amino acids. Germline assignment: CDR1 LNHDA and CDR2 SQIVND (reference sequence). The CDR3 loop is CASSIRPGEAFF. The CDR3 nucleotides are TGTGCCAGTAGTATTAGGCCAGGTGAAGCTTTCTTT.

V and J are TRBV7-3 and TRBJ2-6; D is unclear. Trimming took off 5 bases at V and 0 bases at J, with 26 bases between the two ends. Germline CDR1 SGHTA, CDR2 FQGTGA. This CDR3 is built from 21 residues. The CDR3 protein is CASSPRPWVQVNGSGANVLTF. The CDR3 nucleotides read TGTGCCAGCAGCCCAAGACCCTGGGTTCAGGTCAATGGCTCTGGGGCCAACGTCCTGACTTTC.

The V call is TRBV5-1, the J call TRBJ2-5, with 7 bases fitting TRBD1. V shed 3 bases and J 2 bases; nucleotides not matched to a gene: 7. The CDR3 runs to 15 residues. Germline assignment: CDR1 SGHRS and CDR2 YFSETQ. CDR3 loop: CASSYKTGSQETQYF. CDR3 coding DNA: TGCGCCAGCAGCTACAAGACAGGGTCGCAAGAGACCCAGTACTTC.

The rearrangement uses TRBV11-3 and TRBJ2-5, with D hard to call. Trimming pared 5 bases from V and 1 base from J, leaving 8 bases between. Germline lookup yields CDR1 SGHNT and CDR2 YENEEA. The CDR3 has 13 residues. CDR3 residues: CASSRDTQETQYF. In nucleotides, the CDR3 is TGTGCCAGCAGCCGAGACACCCAAGAGACCCAGTACTTC.

V usage is TRBV9 and J usage is TRBJ1-1; D ambiguous. The germline V gene encodes CDR1 SGDLS and CDR2 YYNGEE. This CDR3 is built from 15 residues. V shed 0 bases and J shed 2 bases, with 11 bases lying between them. The CDR3 spells CASSVDGVTNTEAFF. Written as DNA, the CDR3 is TGTGCCAGCAGCGTAGACGGGGTAACTAACACTGAAGCTTTCTTT.

The chain has TRBV10-1 and TRBJ1-1; 10 bases line up with TRBD1. Germline V gene sequence: CDR1 WNHNN, CDR2 SYGVQD (reference sequence). V lost 3 bases to trimming and J lost 0 bases; unmatched junction nucleotides: 13. The length of the CDR3 is 19 residues. The CDR3 bases are TGCGCCAGCAGTGACCGGACAGGGGGTCGAGGGGGCCTGAACACTGAAGCTTTCTTT. Residues: CASSDRTGGRGGLNTEAFF.

The chain carries TRBV5-1 and TRBJ2-7, with 7 bases aligning to TRBD1. The CDR3 sequence is 14 residues long. Germline CDR1 SGHRS, CDR2 YFSETQ. The junction had 8 bases not matched to a gene; V was cut back by 4 bases and J by 4 bases. The CDR3 DNA reads as TGCGCCAGCAGCAGACAGGGCCCCGAGTACGAGCAGTACTTC. Residues: CASSRQGPEYEQYF.

The chain is built from TRBV10-2 and TRBJ1-1; D possibly corresponds to TRBD1 (5 bases). The CDR3 sequence is 14 residues long. With 2 bases removed from V and 1 base from J, the gap between germline ends came to 8 bases. Germline V gene lookup returns CDR1 WSHSY and CDR2 SAAADI. DNA of the CDR3: TGCGCCAGCAGTGAGAACAGGCCGAACACTGAAGCTTTCTTT. Protein: CASSENRPNTEAFF.

In this sample, this clone turned up a few times. V is TRBV2 and J is TRBJ2-7, with 9 nucleotides matching TRBD2. V shed 6 bases and J 0 bases; nucleotides not matched to a gene: 15. This CDR3 comprises 18 residues. Germline CDR1 SNHLY, CDR2 FYNNEI. The CDR3 coding sequence is TGTGCCAGCAGCGATACGGGAGGACTAGCGCTGGACTCCTACGAGCAGTACTTC. Translated: CASSDTGGLALDSYEQYF.

This chain links TRBV5-1 with TRBJ2-1, with a tentative D call TRBD2 (6 bases). The CDR3 runs 14 residues. The V and J ends lost 3 bases and 13 bases respectively, with 20 bases between them. Germline V gene lookup returns CDR1 SGHRS and CDR2 YFSETQ. CDR3 protein: CASSSPTTAGFQFF. The CDR3 DNA is TGCGCCAGCAGCTCCCCGACGACTGCGGGATTTCAGTTCTTC.

V and J are TRBV7-2 and TRBJ1-2; D possibly corresponds to TRBD1 (5 bases). This CDR3 is 14 amino acids long. Trimming pared 3 bases from V and 7 bases from J, leaving 15 bases between. Germline CDR1 SGHTA, CDR2 FQGNSA. Here the CDR3 reads CASSLGSGARGYTF. In DNA form, the CDR3 reads TGTGCCAGCAGCTTGGGGTCTGGGGCGCGTGGCTACACCTTC.

This chain uses TRBV3-1 (or the pseudogene TRBV3-2) with TRBJ2-5; maybe TRBD1 (6 bases). The V end was cut by 0 bases, the J end by 5 bases, with 16 bases between. The CDR3 sequence is 16 residues long. Germline loops: CDR1 LGHDT, CDR2 YNNKEL (reference sequence). The CDR3 sequence is CASSQETGYAFETQYF. The CDR3 nucleotides are TGTGCCAGCAGCCAAGAAACAGGGTATGCTTTTGAGACCCAGTACTTC.

This sequence joins TRBV19 and TRBJ2-7; tentative D call: TRBD2 (5 bases). The CDR3 length is 13 residues. Germline V gene data show CDR1 as LNHDA and CDR2 as SQIVND (reference sequence). Trimming took off 5 bases at V and 6 bases at J, with 14 bases between the two ends. CDR3 sequence (DNA): TGTGCCAGTAGTGGGCTAGCCGGTTTCGAGCAGTACTTC. Translation gives CASSGLAGFEQYF. Supplemented by reference TRBV19 and TRBJ2-7, the full variable domain reads DGGITQSPKYLFRKEGQNVTLSCEQNLNHDAMYWYRQDPGQGLRLIYYSQIVNDFQKGDIAEGYSVSREKKESFPLTVTSAQKNPTAFYLCASSGLAGFEQYFGPGTRLTVT.

The chain recombines TRBV7-2 with TRBJ2-3; D may be TRBD1 (6 bases). Germline V lookup: CDR1 SGHTA, CDR2 FQGNSA. With 1 base removed from V and 4 bases from J, the gap between germline ends came to 15 bases. This CDR3 has 16 amino acids. CDR3 protein: CASSLVGTQRADTQYF. The CDR3 DNA sequence: TGTGCCAGCAGCTTAGTGGGGACACAAAGGGCAGATACGCAGTATTTT. The entire variable domain, with the rest obtained from reference TRBV7-2 and TRBJ2-3, is as follows: GAGVSQSPSNKVTEKGKDVELRCDPISGHTALYWYRQSLGQGLEFLIYFQGNSAPDKSGLPSDRFSAERTGGSVSTLTIQRTQQEDSAVYLCASSLVGTQRADTQYFGPGTRLTVL.

The chain couples TRBV10-3 to TRBJ1-1, with 7 positions matching TRBD1. This CDR3 is 14 amino acids long. After removal of 6 bases from V and 5 bases from J, the junction contained 9 bases not matched to a gene. CDR1 is ENHRY, CDR2 SYGVKD, per germline. Here the CDR3 reads CAIRQTGKGTEAFF. The CDR3 DNA reads TGTGCCATCAGGCAGACAGGGAAGGGTACTGAAGCTTTCTTT.

The chain links TRBV4-1 to TRBJ2-2, with TRBD2 identical over 7 bases. Germline values: CDR1 MGHRA, CDR2 YSYEKL. CDR3 length: 16 residues. V lost 4 bases, J lost 1 base, and 6 bases stayed unmatched. The CDR3 loop reads CASSLLGLVNTGELFF. The CDR3, as DNA: TGCGCCAGCAGCCTCCTCGGACTAGTGAACACCGGGGAGCTGTTTTTT.

This sequence joins TRBV11-2 and TRBJ1-4; no clear D. The V gene's germline CDR1 is SGHAT and CDR2 FQNNGV. Trimming removed 9 bases from V and 8 bases from J, with 10 bases in between. The CDR3 length is 11 residues. The CDR3 region is CASAVLEKLFF. In nucleotides, the CDR3 is TGTGCCAGTGCGGTTTTGGAAAAACTGTTTTTT.

The rearrangement uses TRBV29-1 and TRBJ2-7; D not certain. Per germline, CDR1 SQVTM and CDR2 ANQGSEA. The CDR3 loop spans 12 amino acids. Trimming removed 0 bases from V and 6 bases from J, with 9 bases in between. CDR3 DNA: TGCAGCGTTGAAGATGTATCGTCCGAGCAGTACTTC. Protein product: CSVEDVSSEQYF.

This rearrangement joins TRBV12-3 or TRBV12-4 to TRBJ1-4, with D maybe TRBD1 (5 bases). The CDR3 extends over 13 amino acids. V shed 7 bases and J shed 3 bases, with 9 bases lying between them. The CDR3 loop is CASTAGANEKLFF. The CDR3 DNA reads as TGTGCCAGCACGGCGGGGGCTAATGAAAAACTGTTTTTT.

This clone was recorded only once. This chain uses TRBV9 with TRBJ1-1; TRBD1 aligns across 8 bases. Trimming took 0 bases from V and 1 from J; bases not matched to a gene: 2. Germline CDR1 and CDR2: SGDLS and YYNGEE. CDR3 size: 15 residues. The CDR3 sequence is CASSVGGTGNTEAFF. Here the CDR3 DNA reads TGTGCCAGCAGCGTAGGCGGGACAGGGAACACTGAAGCTTTCTTT.

The chain recombines TRBV5-4 with TRBJ1-2, with D uncertain. V was clipped by 1 base and J by 1 base, with 8 bases between them. CDR3 length: 14 amino acids. Germline V gives CDR1 SGHNT, CDR2 YYREEE (reference sequence). The CDR3 DNA follows: TGTGCCAGCAGCTTGAGGGCGGGTAACTATGGCTACACCTTC. Protein: CASSLRAGNYGYTF.

Worth noting for this clone: This CDR3 is also generated by other DNA sequences in the sample. The chain carries TRBV19 and TRBJ1-5; TRBD1 agrees at 7 bases. The germline gives CDR1 LNHDA, CDR2 SQIVND (reference sequence). V was clipped by 8 bases and J by 2 bases; unmatched bases: 3. This CDR3 region has 13 residues. CDR3 DNA: TGTGCCAGTGCTGGGACAGGCAATCAGCCCCAGCATTTT. This codes for CASAGTGNQPQHF.

The V call is TRBV7-6, the J call TRBJ1-3; D remains ambiguous. Trimming stripped 4 bases from V and 0 bases from J, with 10 bases between. Germline V gene data show CDR1 as SGHVS and CDR2 as FNYEAQ. The CDR3 loop spans 15 amino acids. CDR3 in DNA: TGTGCCAGCAGCTACTTCCCGGGCTCTGGAAACACCATATATTTT. Amino acids: CASSYFPGSGNTIYF.

The gene calls are TRBV7-9 and TRBJ2-7; 13 nucleotides match TRBD2. From germline, CDR1 is SEHNR and CDR2 FQNEAQ (reference sequence). After removal of 2 bases from V and 10 bases from J, the junction contained 8 bases not matched to a gene. The CDR3 contains 15 residues. This CDR3 is CASSLPQTSGGPQYF. In DNA form, the CDR3 reads TGTGCCAGCAGCTTACCCCAGACTAGCGGGGGGCCTCAGTACTTC.

The J gene is TRBJ1-1, the V gene TRBV30; D gene unclear. This CDR3 is built from 12 residues. Trimming stripped 0 bases from V and 3 bases from J, with 5 bases between. Per the germline V gene, CDR1 is GTSNPN and CDR2 is SVGIG (reference sequence). CDR3 nucleotide sequence: TGTGCCTGGAGTGTTGCAGACACTGAAGCTTTCTTT. As protein: CAWSVADTEAFF.

CDR3 sequence reads: CASSPPGGRVETQYF. The DNA of the CDR3 is TGTGCCAGCAGTCCCCCGGGGGGTCGGGTGGAGACCCAGTACTTC. The V call is TRBV28, the J call TRBJ2-5; 7 nucleotides agree with TRBD2. With V trimmed by 5 bases and J by 5 bases, 11 bases remained unmatched. From germline, CDR1 is MDHEN and CDR2 SYDVKM. This CDR3 is built from 15 residues.

The CDR3 is CATSRDRKTQYF. CDR3 DNA sequence: TGTGCCACCAGCAGAGATCGTAAGACCCAGTACTTC. The chain recombines TRBV15 with TRBJ2-5, with D uncertain. Per germline, CDR1 LNHNV and CDR2 YYDKDF (reference sequence). CDR3 length: 12 amino acids. The V and J ends lost 0 bases and 6 bases respectively, with 5 bases between them.